The clone carrying this T cell receptor (beta chain) was observed a few times. The antigen is not known. The data were obtained in a study of vaccination and CD4 T cells after COVID-19. Study context: There were six male and four female convalescents, and two of them were Hispanic. There were two doses of either BNT162b2 or mRNA-1273 vaccine given to participants. As a positive control, some control cultures were given a CEFX pool, while others were given an HIV-1 Nef pool or no peptide.

Oncomine TCR Beta short-read sequencing was applied to DNA from cultured CD4+ T cells. Via MiXCR, TCRdb re-called the PCR reads, giving one row per CDR3 protein. The profile shows approximately 16,000 distinct CDR3 sequences, under 75% of them singletons. Points from the study as a whole: From a median of about 20 to 40, SARS-CoV-2-reactive clonotypes increased, though not significantly.

Treatment: approximately nine-day PBMC culture with coronavirus spike peptide pools or control peptides (ViraFEST assay). Trimming stripped 7 bases from V and 5 bases from J, with 14 bases between. The length of the CDR3 is 12 residues. Germline V gene sequence: CDR1 DFQATT, CDR2 SNEGSKA (reference sequence). Sequencing input: CD4+ T cells from blood, cultured in vitro. V and J are TRBV20-1 and TRBJ1-1; TRBD1 might be the D (5 bases). This TCR was recovered from a human donor who had recovered from COVID-19. This chain's CDR3 is CSVEGWVTEAFF. The DNA for the CDR3 is TGCAGTGTTGAGGGGTGGGTGACTGAAGCTTTCTTT.